Below, 20 T cell receptor beta chains from the same sample are listed, as sequenced in a study of CD8 T cells in Susac syndrome. Random hexamers were used to reverse transcribe roughly 0.5 to 1 ug of RNA. TCRdb re-called the immunoSEQ multiplex PCR reads through MiXCR, storing one row per CDR3 protein. The sample has roughly 100,000 distinct CDR3 sequences, about 94% seen once; the top ten hold roughly 0.3%. Sequenced input: CD4+ T cells from PBMCs. These receptor sequences come from a human donor with Susac syndrome.

The J gene is TRBJ1-5, the V gene TRBV12-3 or TRBV12-4, with a weak D call TRBD1 (5 bases). Trimming pared 6 bases from V and 7 bases from J, leaving 16 bases between. This CDR3 has 14 amino acids. Written as DNA, the CDR3 is TGTGCCAGCAGGCGGGGGGGGTCCGGGCAGCCCCAGCATTTT. This translates into CASRRGGSGQPQHF.

This clonotype occurred once. The chain employs TRBV30 and TRBJ1-1, with 9 bases matching TRBD1. The CDR3 loop spans 14 amino acids. CDR1 and CDR2 (germline): GTSNPN, SVGIG (reference sequence). The junction had 3 bases not matched to a gene; V was cut back by 3 bases and J by 1 base. The CDR3 coding sequence is TGTGCCTGGAGAATGGACAGGGGGAACACTGAAGCTTTCTTT. Translation gives CAWRMDRGNTEAFF.

The chain carries TRBV18 and TRBJ2-7; D remains unclear. The CDR3 has 12 amino acids. Germline-derived CDR1 and CDR2 are KGHSH and LQKENI. V lost 1 base to trimming and J lost 6 bases, with 7 bases between them. CDR3 DNA sequence: TGTGCCAGCTCACCACAGAGTATCGAGCAGTACTTC. This gives the protein CASSPQSIEQYF.

V is TRBV6-5 and J is TRBJ1-4, with D perhaps TRBD1 (6 bases). V was pared by 6 bases and J by 8 bases, with 19 bases between. The CDR3 covers 15 residues. The germline gives CDR1 MNHEY, CDR2 SVGAGI. CDR3 DNA sequence: TGTGCCAGCAGGGAGACAGGCTCCGCCCGGGAAAAACTGTTTTTT. Translation gives CASRETGSAREKLFF.

This CDR3 is CASRPRPPPEAFF. The CDR3 bases are TGCGCCAGCAGACCAAGACCGCCACCTGAAGCTTTCTTT. The chain links TRBV23-1 to TRBJ1-1; D remains ambiguous. TRBV23-1 is an open reading frame whose function is uncertain. This CDR3 contains 13 residues. The germline V and J ends were trimmed by 6 bases and 6 bases, with 14 bases remaining between them.

This clonotype was detected only once. The chain employs TRBV15 and TRBJ1-4; TRBD1 is a possible D gene (6 bases). From germline, CDR1 is LNHNV and CDR2 YYDKDF (reference sequence). The CDR3 is 16 residues long. Trimming removed 5 bases from V and 2 bases from J, with 15 bases in between. The CDR3 loop reads CATSVEGGRTNEKLFF. The DNA for the CDR3 is TGTGCCACCAGCGTTGAGGGGGGTCGTACTAATGAAAAACTGTTTTTT. Full variable domain (missing parts from reference TRBV15 and TRBJ1-4): DAMVIQNPRYQVTQFGKPVTLSCSQTLNHNVMYWYQQKSSQAPKLLFHYYDKDFNNEADTPDNFQSRRPNTSFCFLDIRSPGLGDTAMYLCATSVEGGRTNEKLFFGSGTQLSVL.

In nucleotides, the CDR3 is TGTGCCAGTTCCCTCTTTGATAAGAACACTGAAGCTTTCTTT. Translating it yields CASSLFDKNTEAFF. The V call is TRBV28, the J call TRBJ1-1, with D unclear. Germline-derived CDR1 and CDR2 are MDHEN and SYDVKM. This CDR3 is 14 amino acids long. V was cut by 9 bases and J by 1 base, with 15 bases left in between.

The chain is built from TRBV5-1 and TRBJ2-7, with 8 positions matching TRBD1. CDR3 length equals 14 residues. Trimming took 4 bases from V and 3 from J; bases not matched to a gene: 6. Germline V CDR1 and CDR2: SGHRS, YFSETQ. The CDR3 DNA sequence: TGCGCCAGCAGCCCGGGACAGGCCCTCTACGAGCAGTACTTC. Translation: CASSPGQALYEQYF.

The V call is TRBV27, the J call TRBJ2-7, with a tentative D call TRBD2 (5 bases). Germline CDR1 MNHEY, CDR2 SMNVEV (reference sequence). Trimming took 2 bases from V and 2 from J, leaving 10 bases between them. This CDR3 has 14 amino acids. CDR3 in amino acids: CASSLGSPTYEQYF. The CDR3 nucleotides read TGTGCCAGCAGTTTAGGGAGTCCTACCTACGAGCAGTACTTC.

The J gene is TRBJ2-2, the V gene TRBV5-1; D is unresolved. Germline loops: CDR1 SGHRS, CDR2 YFSETQ. The CDR3 totals 14 residues. The V and J ends lost 0 bases and 6 bases respectively, with 9 bases between them. The CDR3 DNA sequence: TGCGCCAGCAGCTTGGAACCCGGGTCCGGGGAGCTGTTTTTT. Encoded protein: CASSLEPGSGELFF. Supplemented by reference TRBV5-1 and TRBJ2-2, the full variable domain reads KAGVTQTPRYLIKTRGQQVTLSCSPISGHRSVSWYQQTPGQGLQFLFEYFSETQRNKGNFPGRFSGRQFSNSRSEMNVSTLELGDSALYLCASSLEPGSGELFFGEGSRLTVL.

The chain links TRBV6-6 to TRBJ1-2, with D tentatively TRBD1 (6 bases). The germline gives CDR1 MNHNY, CDR2 SVGAGI (reference sequence). The CDR3 is made up of 15 amino acids. Trimming stripped 6 bases from V and 3 bases from J, with 17 bases between. The CDR3 DNA sequence: TGTGCCAGCAGCCCCAGAGGCAGGGGCGACTATGGCTACACCTTC. Amino acid sequence: CASSPRGRGDYGYTF.

V gene TRBV14 combines with J gene TRBJ1-4, with D hard to call. The length of the CDR3 is 15 residues. CDR1 is SGHDN and CDR2 is FVKESK in the germline V gene. V was cut by 0 bases and J by 0 bases, with 5 bases left in between. CDR3 DNA: TGTGCCAGCAGCCAAGACTCAACAACTAATGAAAAACTGTTTTTT. This gives the protein CASSQDSTTNEKLFF. Supplemented by reference TRBV14 and TRBJ1-4, the full variable domain reads EAGVTQFPSHSVIEKGQTVTLRCDPISGHDNLYWYRRVMGKEIKFLLHFVKESKQDESGMPNNRFLAERTGGTYSTLKVQPAELEDSGVYFCASSQDSTTNEKLFFGSGTQLSVL.

This chain connects TRBV20-1 to TRBJ2-1, with D perhaps matching TRBD1 or TRBD2 (5 bases each). This CDR3 has 13 residues. Per germline, CDR1 DFQATT and CDR2 SNEGSKA (reference sequence). V was trimmed by 7 bases and J by 2 bases, leaving 12 bases between them. The CDR3 DNA reads as TGCAGTGAAGCTCGAGGGGCCTACAATGAGCAGTTCTTC. Its translation: CSEARGAYNEQFF.

The V call is TRBV13, the J call TRBJ2-5, with D tentatively TRBD2 (5 bases). The CDR3 extends over 14 amino acids. Germline V lookup: CDR1 PRHDT, CDR2 FYEKMQ (reference sequence). The V end was cut by 4 bases, the J end by 3 bases, with 12 bases between. The CDR3 is CASSSLGNKETQYF. The CDR3 region has the DNA TGTGCCAGCAGCTCCCTCGGGAACAAAGAGACCCAGTACTTC. The full variable domain, with the rest looked up from reference TRBV13 and TRBJ2-5, is AAGVIQSPRHLIKEKRETATLKCYPIPRHDTVYWYQQGPGQDPQFLISFYEKMQSDKGSIPDRFSAQQFSDYHSELNMSSLELGDSALYFCASSSLGNKETQYFGPGTRLLVL.

This clonotype was recorded a few times. The chain has TRBV19 and TRBJ1-2; no definite D call. Germline CDR1 is LNHDA and CDR2 is SQIVND (reference sequence). V lost 3 bases and J 4 bases, leaving 6 bases between the germline ends. This CDR3 comprises 12 residues. The CDR3 here is CASSISVYGYTF. CDR3 DNA: TGTGCCAGTAGTATTTCGGTCTATGGCTACACCTTC.

This sequence joins TRBV3-1 and TRBJ2-2; 9 nucleotides agree with TRBD1. The J segment lost 2 bases and the V segment lost 5 bases, leaving 6 bases of the junction unmatched. Germline values: CDR1 LGHDT, CDR2 YNNKEL (reference sequence). The length of the CDR3 is 16 residues. The CDR3 DNA is TGTGCCAGCAGCTTCCGGACAGGGGCCAACACCGGGGAGCTGTTTTTT. It is translated as CASSFRTGANTGELFF.

This clonotype was picked up one time. This chain connects TRBV20-1 to TRBJ1-1; perhaps TRBD1 as D (5 bases). The ends were cut back, 2 bases at V and 4 bases at J, with 14 bases in the middle. The CDR3 totals 14 residues. Germline CDR1 is DFQATT and CDR2 is SNEGSKA (reference sequence). CDR3 in amino acids: CSARFDEGPTEAFF. As DNA, the CDR3 is TGCAGTGCTAGATTTGATGAGGGGCCCACTGAAGCTTTCTTT.

This chain connects TRBV18 to TRBJ2-1; 9 bases match TRBD2. The V gene end was trimmed by 6 bases and the J gene end by 6 bases; junction bases not matched to a gene: 9. Germline-derived CDR1 and CDR2 are KGHSH and LQKENI. The CDR3 extends over 15 amino acids. The CDR3, as DNA: TGTGCCAGCTCCCCAACTAGCGGGCCTGGCAATGAGCAGTTCTTC. Translated, it gives CASSPTSGPGNEQFF.

The rearrangement joins TRBV20-1 to TRBJ1-5; D is possibly TRBD1 (5 bases). The CDR3 spans 13 residues. V dropped 2 bases and J dropped 5 bases, with 10 bases sitting between them. Germline assignment: CDR1 DFQATT and CDR2 SNEGSKA (reference sequence). The CDR3 loop is CSARWGRDQPQHF. CDR3 DNA sequence: TGCAGTGCTAGATGGGGACGGGATCAGCCCCAGCATTTT.

The chain combines TRBV20-1 with TRBJ2-7; possibly TRBD2 for D (5 bases). The CDR3 length is 12 residues. The V and J ends lost 0 bases and 13 bases respectively, with 16 bases between them. Germline CDR1 reads DFQATT; CDR2 reads SNEGSKA (reference sequence). The CDR3 region has the DNA TGCAGTGCTAGAGATTGGGTGGGAGTCCCCTACTTC. Translating it yields CSARDWVGVPYF.